The 12 T cell receptor beta chains given below trace back to one sample, sequenced in a study of T cells in localized non-small cell lung cancer. The assay was immunoSEQ multiplex PCR, and TCRdb's table has in-frame clones only and misses some. The repertoire holds more than 20,000 clones, with approximately 84% as singletons. The sample here was PBMCs, taken before any cancer treatment. These receptors all come from a man between 40 and 70 years old with stage II lung adenocarcinoma.

The rearrangement uses TRBV6-5 and TRBJ1-1; a possible D gene is TRBD1 (6 bases). Germline V gene sequence: CDR1 MNHEY, CDR2 SVGAGI. The V gene lost 8 bases and the J gene lost 5 bases, with 21 bases spanning the gap. The CDR3 runs 15 residues. CDR3 sequence reads: CASSQPSGAKTEAFF. CDR3 in DNA: TGTGCCAGCTCACAACCGTCGGGGGCGAAGACTGAAGCTTTCTTT.

A few counts support this clone. The V gene is TRBV2, the J gene TRBJ2-5; D gene unclear. V lost 0 bases to trimming and J lost 4 bases, with 6 bases between them. The germline V gene has CDR1 SNHLY and CDR2 FYNNEI. The CDR3 runs 13 residues. CDR3: CASSEAGLETQYF. The CDR3 nucleotides are TGTGCCAGCAGTGAAGCCGGCTTAGAGACCCAGTACTTC. The variable domain in full, with the rest retrieved from reference TRBV2 and TRBJ2-5, is EPEVTQTPSHQVTQMGQEVILRCVPISNHLYFYWYRQILGQKVEFLVSFYNNEISEKSEIFDDQFSVERPDGSNFTLKIRSTKLEDSAMYFCASSEAGLETQYFGPGTRLLVL.

The chain couples TRBV15 to TRBJ1-2, with a weak D call TRBD1 (6 bases). V was pared by 4 bases and J by 2 bases, with 11 bases between. This CDR3 region has 14 residues. Germline V lookup: CDR1 LNHNV, CDR2 YYDKDF (reference sequence). The CDR3 spells CATSIHQGNYGYTF. DNA for the CDR3: TGTGCCACCAGCATCCACCAGGGGAACTATGGCTACACCTTC.

The chain combines TRBV25-1 with TRBJ1-6; D may be TRBD1 (6 bases). Trimming pared 4 bases from V and 1 base from J, leaving 8 bases between. The CDR3 spans 15 residues. In germline, CDR1 is MGHDK, CDR2 SYGVNS. The CDR3 here is CASSAQGSYNSPLHF. The CDR3 DNA is TGTGCCAGCAGTGCACAGGGTTCCTATAATTCACCCCTCCACTTT.

The chain's CDR3 is CASSLEAGNTEAFF. DNA for the CDR3: TGTGCCAGCAGCTTAGAGGCGGGGAACACTGAAGCTTTCTTT. This rearrangement joins TRBV7-8 to TRBJ1-1; D call uncertain. CDR1 and CDR2 (germline): SGHVS, FQNEAQ. The V end was cut by 1 base, the J end by 1 base, with 7 bases between. CDR3 length: 14 amino acids.

The chain recombines TRBV5-4 with TRBJ2-5; D ambiguous. This CDR3 has 15 residues. Germline V lookup: CDR1 SGHNT, CDR2 YYREEE (reference sequence). The V end was cut by 0 bases, the J end by 1 base, with 10 bases between. CDR3 DNA: TGTGCCAGCAGCTTGGAATTGGTGGGCCAAGAGACCCAGTACTTC. This encodes CASSLELVGQETQYF.

This clone is a singleton in its sample. The rearrangement uses TRBV18 and TRBJ1-4, with 8 bases aligning to TRBD1. After removal of 5 bases from V and 7 bases from J, the junction contained 9 bases not matched to a gene. The length of the CDR3 is 15 residues. Looked up from germline, CDR1 is KGHSH and CDR2 is LQKENI. CDR3 sequence: CASSTPDTGGEKLFF. The DNA for the CDR3 is TGTGCCAGCTCAACTCCCGACACAGGGGGTGAAAAACTGTTTTTT.

The chain carries TRBV11-2 and TRBJ2-3, with a weak D call TRBD1 (5 bases). The CDR3 contains 16 residues. The germline V gene encodes CDR1 SGHAT and CDR2 FQNNGV. V gave up 1 base and J gave up 3 bases, with 14 bases separating them. DNA of the CDR3: TGTGCCAGCAGCTTAGTAGGGCAGGGCCGGACAGATACGCAGTATTTT. As protein: CASSLVGQGRTDTQYF. Drawing the rest from reference TRBV11-2 and TRBJ2-3, the complete variable domain is EAGVAQSPRYKIIEKRQSVAFWCNPISGHATLYWYQQILGQGPKLLIQFQNNGVVDDSQLPKDRFSAERLKGVDSTLKIQPAKLEDSAVYLCASSLVGQGRTDTQYFGPGTRLTVL.

The chain employs TRBV2 and TRBJ1-5, with TRBD1 as a possible D gene (5 bases). The V end was cut by 5 bases, the J end by 3 bases, with 8 bases between. The CDR3 has 13 residues. CDR1 and CDR2 from the germline V gene are SNHLY and FYNNEI. The CDR3 DNA sequence: TGTGCCAGCAGTAAACAGGTCAATCAGCCCCAGCATTTT. Translated, it gives CASSKQVNQPQHF.

The V and J genes are TRBV6-1 and TRBJ2-5; 7 bases map to TRBD1. J gave up 3 bases and V 6 bases, and 7 bases lay outside the gene matches. Germline V gene data show CDR1 as MNHNS and CDR2 as SASEGT. CDR3 size: 14 residues. CDR3 region: CASSLGQAKETQYF. The CDR3 region has the DNA TGTGCCAGCAGCCTCGGACAGGCAAAAGAGACCCAGTACTTC.

The chain is built from TRBV7-9 and TRBJ2-2; a possible D gene is TRBD1 (6 bases). Germline V gene data show CDR1 as SEHNR and CDR2 as FQNEAQ (reference sequence). CDR3 size: 15 residues. V was clipped by 5 bases and J by 0 bases, with 10 bases between them. Here the CDR3 reads CASSRQVTNTGELFF. CDR3 coding DNA: TGTGCCAGCAGCAGACAGGTTACGAACACCGGGGAGCTGTTTTTT.

The rearrangement links TRBV18 to TRBJ2-4; no clear D gene. The CDR3 extends over 15 amino acids. V was clipped by 3 bases and J by 0 bases, with 9 bases between them. Looked up from germline, CDR1 is KGHSH and CDR2 is LQKENI. The DNA for the CDR3 is TGTGCCAGCTCACCCGAGAGTGTAGCCAAAAACATTCAGTACTTC. Translation: CASSPESVAKNIQYF.